A selection of T cell receptor beta chains follows, all from one sample in a study of blood T cell repertoires in COVID-19. Libraries were prepared by immunoSEQ multiplex PCR; TCRdb keeps only in-frame clonotypes and omits some of them. The sample lists 250,000 or so clones; around 93% were seen once. The sequenced sample was PBMCs or T cells enriched from blood (not recorded which). The source of these receptors is a man aged 35-49 years who had been exposed to COVID-19. The CDR3 runs from the conserved cysteine through the conserved F or W. A D gene is named only where the DNA matches it firmly. Expanded clones are given a class, and other clones once, few, many or no size at all.

D: -; size: -; J: TRBJ2-1; V: TRBV7-3; DNA: TGTGCCAGCAGCTTAAATCCAGGGCCGAATGAGCAGTTCTTC; CDR3: CASSLNPGPNEQFF
D: TRBD2; size: -; J: TRBJ2-6; V: TRBV4-2; DNA: TGTGCCAGCAGCCAACCACTAGCGGGACTTTCTGAGGGGGCCAACGTCCTGACTTTC; CDR3: CASSQPLAGLSEGANVLTF
D: TRBD1; size: -; J: TRBJ1-5; V: TRBV28; DNA: TGTGCCAGCAGTTTAGGGACAGGGGATCAGCCCCAGCATTTT; CDR3: CASSLGTGDQPQHF
D: -; size: -; J: TRBJ2-6; V: TRBV19; DNA: TGTGCCCGTACTAGTTTTGGGGCCAACGTCCTGACTTTC; CDR3: CARTSFGANVLTF
D: TRBD2; size: -; J: TRBJ2-7; V: TRBV4-1; DNA: TGCGCCAGCAGCCAAGGGACCCCTAGCGGGAGGAGGAACGAGCAGTACTTC; CDR3: CASSQGTPSGRRNEQYF
D: -; size: -; J: TRBJ1-6; V: TRBV19; DNA: TGTGCCAGTAGTGACGGAGGGACCCTCGGCTCCTATAATTCACCCCTCCACTTT; CDR3: CASSDGGTLGSYNSPLHF
D: TRBD1; size: -; J: TRBJ1-1; V: TRBV19; DNA: TGTGCCAGTAGTTCACCAACCCCTTACGCTCGAGGACAGGGGTTGGAGGCTTTCTTT; CDR3: CASSSPTPYARGQGLEAFF
D: TRBD1; size: -; J: TRBJ1-4; V: TRBV9; DNA: TGTGCCAGCAGCGTAGGGGACAGCCCAATTGCAACTAATGAAAAACTGTTTTTT; CDR3: CASSVGDSPIATNEKLFF
D: TRBD1; size: -; J: TRBJ1-6; V: TRBV27; DNA: TGTGCCAGCAGTTTTCGGCGTCCACCTTCCGGGACAGGGGGAAATTCACCCCTCCACTTT; CDR3: CASSFRRPPSGTGGNSPLHF
D: TRBD1; size: -; J: TRBJ2-7; V: TRBV6-5; DNA: TGTGCCAGCAGTTTCGGACAGGGACCGACCTACGAGCAGTACTTC; CDR3: CASSFGQGPTYEQYF
D: -; size: once; J: TRBJ1-6; V: TRBV5-1; DNA: TGCGCCAGCACCCCCACAAGGGGCTCTTCACCCCTCCACTTT; CDR3: CASTPTRGSSPLHF
D: -; size: -; J: TRBJ2-2; V: TRBV28; DNA: TGTGCCAGCAGTTTGTCGGCCGGGGAGCTGTTTTTT; CDR3: CASSLSAGELFF
D: -; size: -; J: TRBJ2-7; V: TRBV28; DNA: TGTGCCAGCGCCGGGACATTGCAAGCCTACGAGCAGTACTTC; CDR3: CASAGTLQAYEQYF
D: TRBD1; size: once; J: TRBJ1-2; V: TRBV4-1; DNA: TGCGCCAGCAAACTCGGGACAGCGCGGAACTATGGCTACACCTTC; CDR3: CASKLGTARNYGYTF
D: TRBD1; size: -; J: TRBJ1-5; V: TRBV19; DNA: TGTGCCAGTAGTGCTGCGACAGGGAATCAGCCCCAGCATTTT; CDR3: CASSAATGNQPQHF
D: -; size: -; J: TRBJ2-7; V: TRBV4-2; DNA: TGTGCCAGCAGCCAAGCACTCGCCGCGCCCTACGAGCAGTACTTC; CDR3: CASSQALAAPYEQYF
D: -; size: -; J: TRBJ1-3; V: TRBV6-5; DNA: TGTGCCAGCAGGATGGGACAACTCTCTGGAAACACCATATATTTT; CDR3: CASRMGQLSGNTIYF
D: -; size: -; J: TRBJ2-7; V: TRBV3-1/TRBV3-2; DNA: TGTGCCAGCAGCCAAACGAGACTGCCCCCCTACGAGCAGTACTTC; CDR3: CASSQTRLPPYEQYF
D: -; size: once; J: TRBJ2-3; V: TRBV12-3/TRBV12-4; DNA: TGTGCCAGCAGTTTATCCAGGGCAGATACGCAGTATTTT; CDR3: CASSLSRADTQYF
D: -; size: -; J: TRBJ2-2; V: TRBV24-1; DNA: TGTGCCACCAGTGATTTATATGAGGATGCCGGGGAGCTGTTTTTT; CDR3: CATSDLYEDAGELFF
D: TRBD1; size: -; J: TRBJ2-2; V: TRBV7-3; DNA: TGTGCCAGCAGCTCTATGACAGGGTTGGCCACCGGGGAGCTGTTTTTT; CDR3: CASSSMTGLATGELFF
D: TRBD1; size: few; J: TRBJ2-7; V: TRBV10-3; DNA: TGTGCCACCCTAAGGGCCGATACAGGGGCCGAGCAGTACTTC; CDR3: CATLRADTGAEQYF
D: TRBD2; size: -; J: TRBJ2-3; V: TRBV9; DNA: TGTGCCAGCAGCGTATCGGGAGGTATCGGGGTGTCGGCAGATACGCAGTATTTT; CDR3: CASSVSGGIGVSADTQYF
D: TRBD1; size: -; J: TRBJ2-7; V: TRBV28; DNA: TGTGCCAGCAGTCTGAGACAGGGTCCCTACGAGCAGTACTTC; CDR3: CASSLRQGPYEQYF
D: -; size: -; J: TRBJ1-5; V: TRBV19; DNA: TGTGCCAGTAGTATTCTGGATCGAGGTCAGCCCCAGCATTTT; CDR3: CASSILDRGQPQHF
D: TRBD1; size: -; J: TRBJ1-1; V: TRBV5-1; DNA: TGCGCCAGCAGCATTGACAGGGGAGGGACTGAAGCTTTCTTT; CDR3: CASSIDRGGTEAFF
D: TRBD1; size: -; J: TRBJ2-2; V: TRBV5-1; DNA: TGCGCCAGCAGTTTTTCCGGGACAGGGGTCATCGGGGAGCTGTTTTTT; CDR3: CASSFSGTGVIGELFF
D: TRBD2; size: -; J: TRBJ2-1; V: TRBV28; DNA: TGTGCCAGCAGAGAAGGGACTAGCGGGAGGGTTGAGCAGTTCTTC; CDR3: CASREGTSGRVEQFF
D: -; size: -; J: TRBJ2-6; V: TRBV18; DNA: TGTGCCAGCTCACCCCCCTTCTCTGGGGCCAACGTCCTGACTTTC; CDR3: CASSPPFSGANVLTF
D: TRBD1; size: -; J: TRBJ2-2; V: TRBV7-9; DNA: TGTGCCAGCAGCCAAACAGGGGGAGACGGGGCCGGGGAGCTGTTTTTT; CDR3: CASSQTGGDGAGELFF
D: TRBD1; size: few; J: TRBJ2-7; V: TRBV20-1; DNA: TGCAGTGCTAGTCGGGACAGGAGCTCCTACGAGCAGTACTTC; CDR3: CSASRDRSSYEQYF
D: TRBD1; size: -; J: TRBJ1-5; V: TRBV20-1; DNA: TGCAGTGCTAATGAGGGGGCCTTCAATCAGCCCCAGCATTTT; CDR3: CSANEGAFNQPQHF